These 16 T cell receptor beta chains originate from one sample sequenced in a study of cytomegalovirus exposure and HLA in healthy donors (dated by TCRdb to about 2017). The library was obtained by the immunoSEQ multiplex PCR assay. For the multiplex PCR, a mixture combining 60 forward primers for TCR Vbeta segments and 13 reverse primers for TCR Jbeta segments was used. Imported from immuneACCESS, the table was reduced by TCRdb to in-frame sequences with V and J called. These copies leave out some clones; in studies compared against another copy, an unresolved V gene accounts for under half, and the cause of the remainder is not known. This sample holds roughly 180,000 clones; about 69% were observed only once. The ten largest make up around 3% of the sample. The source material was PBMCs. The receptors stem from a male donor in good health and CMV-seronegative.

The chain recombines TRBV30 with TRBJ2-7; D ambiguous. V lost 2 bases to trimming and J lost 3 bases, with 8 bases between them. The length of the CDR3 is 12 residues. The germline V gene encodes CDR1 GTSNPN and CDR2 SVGIG (reference sequence). In DNA, the CDR3 is TGTGCCTGGAGTAGTGGCAGCTACGAGCAGTACTTC. This codes for CAWSSGSYEQYF. Full variable domain (outside the CDR3, taken from reference TRBV30 and TRBJ2-7): SQTIHQWPATLVQPVGSPLSLECTVEGTSNPNLYWYRQAAGRGLQLLFYSVGIGQISSEVPQNLSASRPQDRQFILSSKKLLLSDSGFYLCAWSSGSYEQYFGPGTRLTVT.

The chain is built from TRBV7-2 and TRBJ1-4; possible D gene TRBD1, 5 bases. CDR1 and CDR2 from the germline V gene are SGHTA and FQGNSA. This CDR3 contains 15 residues. V was trimmed by 5 bases and J by 14 bases, leaving 24 bases between them. The CDR3 loop is CASSNAGTLQEGLFF. Written as DNA, the CDR3 is TGTGCCAGCAGCAACGCCGGGACGCTTCAGGAGGGGCTGTTTTTT.

There are a few counts of this clone. The chain is built from TRBV30 and TRBJ1-5; D not certain. The germline V gene encodes CDR1 GTSNPN and CDR2 SVGIG (reference sequence). This CDR3 has 13 amino acids. Trimming left V 3 bases short and J 4 bases short, with 10 bases between. The CDR3 nucleotides read TGTGCCTGGAGCGAAACATCTAATCAGCCCCAGCATTTT. Its protein product is CAWSETSNQPQHF.

The chain couples TRBV6-1 to TRBJ1-1; D remains ambiguous. V was trimmed by 3 bases and J by 4 bases, leaving 12 bases between them. The germline CDR1 and CDR2 sequences are MNHNS and SASEGT. The CDR3 runs 14 residues. The CDR3, as DNA: TGTGCCAGCAGTGAGGACTTATCGAGCACTGAAGCTTTCTTT. It codes for CASSEDLSSTEAFF.

The sample holds a few counts of this clone. This rearrangement joins TRBV5-1 to TRBJ2-7; no clear D. V lost 3 bases and J lost 1, with 2 bases in between. In germline, CDR1 is SGHRS, CDR2 YFSETQ. The CDR3 consists of 11 residues. CDR3 nucleotides: TGCGCCAGCAGCTCTTCCTACGAGCAGTACTTC. It encodes CASSSSYEQYF.

The rearrangement joins TRBV25-1 to TRBJ1-1, with 7 nucleotides matching TRBD1. The CDR3 contains 14 residues. The germline V gene encodes CDR1 MGHDK and CDR2 SYGVNS. Germline trimming cut 10 bases from V and 4 bases from J; bases unmatched to any gene: 12. The CDR3 DNA reads TGTGCCACCCAAACGGGACAGTTGATCACTGAAGCTTTCTTT. It encodes CATQTGQLITEAFF.

This rearrangement joins TRBV27 to TRBJ1-3; possibly TRBD1 for D (5 bases). CDR1 is MNHEY and CDR2 is SMNVEV in the germline V gene (reference sequence). Trimming removed 5 bases from V and 2 bases from J, with 10 bases in between. The CDR3 extends over 14 amino acids. CDR3 region: CASSIQGTGNTIYF. In DNA, the CDR3 is TGTGCCAGCAGTATCCAGGGTACTGGAAACACCATATATTTT.

The chain is built from TRBV12-5 and TRBJ2-4; perhaps TRBD2 as D (6 bases). The V end lost 0 bases, the J end lost 4 bases, and 13 bases lay between the germline ends. The CDR3 runs to 16 residues. Germline CDR1 and CDR2: LGHNT and FRNRAP. This CDR3 reads CASGLVRETAKNIQYF. The CDR3, as DNA: TGTGCTAGTGGTTTGGTACGGGAGACAGCTAAAAACATTCAGTACTTC.

This chain joins TRBV6-5 and TRBJ1-5; 8 bases are a match to TRBD1. This CDR3 spans 15 amino acids. V lost 8 bases to trimming and J lost 3 bases; unmatched junction nucleotides: 9. Germline assignment: CDR1 MNHEY and CDR2 SVGAGI. CDR3 amino acids: CASARGDRINQPQHF. In DNA form, the CDR3 reads TGTGCCAGCGCAAGGGGGGACAGGATCAATCAGCCCCAGCATTTT.

The V call is TRBV12-5, the J call TRBJ2-3, with D tentatively TRBD2 (5 bases). V was trimmed by 5 bases and J by 0 bases, leaving 15 bases between them. Germline CDR1 and CDR2: LGHNT and FRNRAP. This CDR3 contains 16 residues. CDR3 amino acids: CASGQGLATSTDTQYF. The CDR3 DNA reads as TGTGCTAGTGGTCAAGGACTGGCAACCAGCACAGATACGCAGTATTTT. Filled out from reference TRBV12-5 and TRBJ2-3, the complete variable domain reads DARVTQTPRHKVTEMGQEVTMRCQPILGHNTVFWYRQTMMQGLELLAYFRNRAPLDDSGMPKDRFSAEMPDATLATLKIQPSEPRDSAVYFCASGQGLATSTDTQYFGPGTRLTVL.

This chain links TRBV5-1 with TRBJ2-1; D might be TRBD1 (6 bases). Germline V gene data show CDR1 as SGHRS and CDR2 as YFSETQ. The CDR3 extends over 13 amino acids. V dropped 1 base and J dropped 8 bases, with 10 bases sitting between them. The CDR3 here is CASSLLTGDEQFF. In DNA, the CDR3 is TGCGCCAGCAGCTTGTTGACAGGCGATGAGCAGTTCTTC.

This sequence joins TRBV5-4 and TRBJ1-1; perhaps TRBD1 as D (6 bases). The CDR3 length is 15 residues. Trimming removed 0 bases from V and 6 bases from J, with 15 bases in between. In germline, CDR1 is SGHNT, CDR2 YYREEE (reference sequence). CDR3 nucleotides: TGTGCCAGCAGCTTGGTAGGGGGGGGGATCCCTGAAGCTTTCTTT. Residues: CASSLVGGGIPEAFF.

This chain links TRBV30 with TRBJ2-1, with 10 positions matching TRBD2. The CDR3 has 13 amino acids. Germline trimming cut 4 bases from V and 6 bases from J; bases unmatched to any gene: 3. Per the germline V gene, CDR1 is GTSNPN and CDR2 is SVGIG (reference sequence). The CDR3 DNA sequence: TGTGCCTGGACATTAGCGGGGGGCAATGAGCAGTTCTTC. Its protein is CAWTLAGGNEQFF. Complete variable domain (other parts from reference TRBV30 and TRBJ2-1): SQTIHQWPATLVQPVGSPLSLECTVEGTSNPNLYWYRQAAGRGLQLLFYSVGIGQISSEVPQNLSASRPQDRQFILSSKKLLLSDSGFYLCAWTLAGGNEQFFGPGTRLTVL.

This clone has only a few counts. The gene calls are TRBV6-6 and TRBJ1-2; TRBD1 matches 8 bases. V was clipped by 7 bases and J by 6 bases; unmatched bases: 13. CDR1 and CDR2 (germline): MNHNY, SVGAGI (reference sequence). The CDR3 has 15 amino acids. DNA of the CDR3: TGTGCCAGCACACCAGGACAGGGTCAATCCGATGGCTACACCTTC. This gives the protein CASTPGQGQSDGYTF.

The gene calls are TRBV10-2 and TRBJ2-7, with TRBD2 matching 8 bases. The germline CDR1 and CDR2 sequences are WSHSY and SAAADI. J gave up 4 bases and V 2 bases, and 4 bases lay outside the gene matches. The CDR3 runs to 14 residues. The chain's CDR3 is CASSEGLAVYEQYF. CDR3 DNA sequence: TGCGCCAGCAGTGAGGGACTAGCAGTATACGAGCAGTACTTC.

The chain carries TRBV6-1 and TRBJ2-3, with 8 bases lining up with TRBD2. The CDR3 is made up of 17 amino acids. J lost 1 base, V lost 0 bases, and 6 bases had no gene match. CDR1 and CDR2 from the germline V gene are MNHNS and SASEGT. The CDR3 loop is CASSEAPSGGGTDTQYF. The CDR3 region has the DNA TGTGCCAGCAGTGAAGCCCCTTCGGGAGGGGGCACAGATACGCAGTATTTT.